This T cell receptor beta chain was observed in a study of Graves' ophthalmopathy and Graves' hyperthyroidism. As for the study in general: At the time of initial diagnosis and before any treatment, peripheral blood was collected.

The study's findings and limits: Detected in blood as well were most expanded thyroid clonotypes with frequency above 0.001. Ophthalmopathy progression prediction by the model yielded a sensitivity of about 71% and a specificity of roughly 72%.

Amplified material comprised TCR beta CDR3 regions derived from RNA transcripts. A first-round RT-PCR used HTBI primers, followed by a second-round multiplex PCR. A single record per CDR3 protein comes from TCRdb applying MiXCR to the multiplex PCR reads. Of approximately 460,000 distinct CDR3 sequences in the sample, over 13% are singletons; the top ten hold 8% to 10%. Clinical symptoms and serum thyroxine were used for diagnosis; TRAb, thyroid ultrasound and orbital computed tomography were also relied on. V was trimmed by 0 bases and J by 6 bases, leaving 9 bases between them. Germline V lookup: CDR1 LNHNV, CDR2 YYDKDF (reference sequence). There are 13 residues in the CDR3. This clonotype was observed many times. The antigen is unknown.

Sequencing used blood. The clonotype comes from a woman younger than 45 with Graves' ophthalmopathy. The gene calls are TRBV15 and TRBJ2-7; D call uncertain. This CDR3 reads CATSRDRWGEQYF. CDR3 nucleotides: TGTGCCACCAGCAGAGACCGCTGGGGCGAGCAGTACTTC.